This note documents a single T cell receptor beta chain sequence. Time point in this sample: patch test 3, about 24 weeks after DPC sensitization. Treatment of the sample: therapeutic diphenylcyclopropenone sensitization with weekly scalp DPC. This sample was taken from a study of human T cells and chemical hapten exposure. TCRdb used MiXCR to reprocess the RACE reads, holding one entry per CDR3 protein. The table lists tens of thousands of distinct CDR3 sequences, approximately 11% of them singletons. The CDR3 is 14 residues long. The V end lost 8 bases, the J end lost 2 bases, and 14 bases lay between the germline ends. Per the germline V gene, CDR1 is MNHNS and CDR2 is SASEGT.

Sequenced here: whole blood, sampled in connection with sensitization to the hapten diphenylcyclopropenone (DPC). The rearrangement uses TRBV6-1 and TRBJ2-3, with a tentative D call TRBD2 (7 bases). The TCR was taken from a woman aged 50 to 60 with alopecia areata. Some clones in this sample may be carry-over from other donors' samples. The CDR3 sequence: CASVRGGATDTQYF. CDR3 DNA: TGTGCCAGCGTTAGGGGGGGGGCCACAGATACGCAGTATTTT.